The rows below give T cell receptor beta chains drawn from one sample of a study of blood T cell repertoires in COVID-19. The method was immunoSEQ multiplex PCR; TCRdb's version includes in-frame clones alone and lacks a portion of them. The table includes roughly 180,000 clones, around 85% detected once. Sequencing input: peripheral blood. These receptors came from a woman in her sixties or seventies with acute or convalescent COVID-19. The CDR3 runs from the conserved cysteine through the conserved F or W. A D gene is named only where the DNA matches it firmly. The size field is filled for only some rows; it gives once, few, many or a size class.

DNA: TGTGCCAGCATCCCCGGGGGGGTGCAAGAGACCCAGTACTTC
CDR3: CASIPGGVQETQYF
V: TRBV28
size: -
D: TRBD2
J: TRBJ2-5

DNA: TGTGCCAGTAGCCACGAACAGGGGGAAGTGAACACTGAAGCTTTCTTT
CDR3: CASSHEQGEVNTEAFF
V: TRBV19
size: -
D: TRBD1
J: TRBJ1-1

DNA: TGTGCCAGCAGCGTAGGGGGACAGAACACTGAAGCTTTCTTT
CDR3: CASSVGGQNTEAFF
V: TRBV9
size: -
D: -
J: TRBJ1-1

DNA: TGTGCCAGCAGCTTGCAGGGCCGACTAGTGAGCACAGATACGCAGTATTTT
CDR3: CASSLQGRLVSTDTQYF
V: TRBV5-4
size: -
D: -
J: TRBJ2-3

DNA: TGCGCCAGCACTCTTAATAGGGACACCCCCTACGAGCAGTACTTC
CDR3: CASTLNRDTPYEQYF
V: TRBV5-1
size: -
D: -
J: TRBJ2-7

DNA: TGTGCCACCAGTGATTTCCAGGCGAACACTGAAGCTTTCTTT
CDR3: CATSDFQANTEAFF
V: TRBV24-1
size: -
D: -
J: TRBJ1-1

DNA: TGCAGCGTTTCGTTAGGAGGGAACACTGAAGCTTTCTTT
CDR3: CSVSLGGNTEAFF
V: TRBV29-1
size: -
D: -
J: TRBJ1-1

DNA: TGTGCCAGCAGGGCCCAGGGGGCAGGGTATGGCTACACCTTC
CDR3: CASRAQGAGYGYTF
V: TRBV2
size: -
D: TRBD1
J: TRBJ1-2

DNA: TGTGCCAGCAGTCCGGGAGCGGGTGCCCCTAACATTCAGTACTTC
CDR3: CASSPGAGAPNIQYF
V: TRBV28
size: -
D: -
J: TRBJ2-4

DNA: TGTGCCAGCAGCGCCCGCACAGGTTACAACACTGAAGCTTTCTTT
CDR3: CASSARTGYNTEAFF
V: TRBV5-6
size: -
D: -
J: TRBJ1-1

DNA: TGTGCCAGCAGTTACTCCGACAGGGTGGGCAATCAGCCCCAGCATTTT
CDR3: CASSYSDRVGNQPQHF
V: TRBV6-6
size: -
D: TRBD1
J: TRBJ1-5

DNA: TGTGCCAGCAGCCCGGGATACCACAATGAGCAGTTCTTC
CDR3: CASSPGYHNEQFF
V: TRBV5-4
size: -
D: -
J: TRBJ2-1

DNA: TGTGCCAGCACCCCCTCCGGTAGCAATCAGCCCCAGCATTTT
CDR3: CASTPSGSNQPQHF
V: TRBV28
size: -
D: -
J: TRBJ1-5

DNA: TGTGCCAGCAGTCAGGACAGGGCCTATGGCTACACCTTC
CDR3: CASSQDRAYGYTF
V: TRBV12-3/TRBV12-4
size: -
D: TRBD1
J: TRBJ1-2

DNA: TGCGCCAGCAGCCACGGGACAGGGAACTACGAGCAGTACTTC
CDR3: CASSHGTGNYEQYF
V: TRBV5-1
size: -
D: TRBD1
J: TRBJ2-7

DNA: TGTGCCAGCAGTCAGACCGACTCTTATAATTCACCCCTCCACTTT
CDR3: CASSQTDSYNSPLHF
V: TRBV2
size: -
D: -
J: TRBJ1-6

DNA: TGTGCCAGCAGCGTAGAACAGGGGGGACGGCAGACCCAGTACTTC
CDR3: CASSVEQGGRQTQYF
V: TRBV9
size: few
D: TRBD1
J: TRBJ2-5

DNA: TGTGCCAGCAGCTTCTTGGGCGGGTTGGATACGCAGTATTTT
CDR3: CASSFLGGLDTQYF
V: TRBV9
size: -
D: -
J: TRBJ2-3

DNA: TGTGCCAGCAGACTTACAGCTTACAATGAGCAGTTCTTC
CDR3: CASRLTAYNEQFF
V: TRBV6-5
size: -
D: -
J: TRBJ2-1

DNA: TGTGCCAGCAGTCACTACAGGGGAAGGGACACTGAAGCTTTCTTT
CDR3: CASSHYRGRDTEAFF
V: TRBV7-9
size: few
D: TRBD1
J: TRBJ1-1

DNA: TGTGCCAGCAGTGAAAGGCCGACTACCAAGGATGAGCAGTTCTTC
CDR3: CASSERPTTKDEQFF
V: TRBV28
size: once
D: -
J: TRBJ2-1

DNA: TGTGCCAGCAGCGTAAGTGAAGGCGGGAGGAACAAATTACACTCCTACAATGAGCAGTTCTTC
CDR3: CASSVSEGGRNKLHSYNEQFF
V: TRBV9
size: -
D: TRBD2
J: TRBJ2-1

DNA: TGCGCCAGCAGCCTATCCGGGACAGGCAATCAGCCCCAGCATTTT
CDR3: CASSLSGTGNQPQHF
V: TRBV5-1
size: -
D: TRBD1
J: TRBJ1-5

DNA: TGTGCCAGCAGTTACCCCTGGACTAGCGCCGACCGTTTTTCTAGCACAGATACGCAGTATTTT
CDR3: CASSYPWTSADRFSSTDTQYF
V: TRBV6-2/TRBV6-3
size: few
D: TRBD2
J: TRBJ2-3

DNA: TGTGCCTGGAGTGGGGGGGGCAGCAATCAGCCCCAGCATTTT
CDR3: CAWSGGGSNQPQHF
V: TRBV30
size: -
D: -
J: TRBJ1-5

DNA: TGTGCCAGCAGCTTAGACCTCCAGGAAGATACGCAGTATTTT
CDR3: CASSLDLQEDTQYF
V: TRBV7-2
size: -
D: -
J: TRBJ2-3

DNA: TGTGCCACCAGCAGCGACAGGGGGCGCGACACTGAAGCTTTCTTT
CDR3: CATSSDRGRDTEAFF
V: TRBV15
size: -
D: TRBD1
J: TRBJ1-1

DNA: TGTGCCAGCAGCCAAGAGCCAGGGAACTATGGCTACACCTTC
CDR3: CASSQEPGNYGYTF
V: TRBV3-1/TRBV3-2
size: few
D: -
J: TRBJ1-2

DNA: TGCGCCAGCAGCTCCCGGCCGGAGGAGGCGGGAAACACCATATATTTT
CDR3: CASSSRPEEAGNTIYF
V: TRBV5-1
size: -
D: -
J: TRBJ1-3

DNA: TGTGCCAGCGGGACAGCGAACACTGAAGCTTTCTTT
CDR3: CASGTANTEAFF
V: TRBV6-5
size: few
D: TRBD1
J: TRBJ1-1

DNA: TGTGCCAGCAGTTACTCCAGGACAGAAAATAATTCACCCCTCCACTTT
CDR3: CASSYSRTENNSPLHF
V: TRBV6-6
size: -
D: -
J: TRBJ1-6

DNA: TGTGCCAGCAGTTTAGAGAAAAAGGGGAGGGCCCTCCACTTT
CDR3: CASSLEKKGRALHF
V: TRBV27
size: -
D: -
J: TRBJ1-6

DNA: TGCGCCAGCAGCTTGGCAACAGCGAACACTGAAGCTTTCTTT
CDR3: CASSLATANTEAFF
V: TRBV5-1
size: -
D: -
J: TRBJ1-1

DNA: TGTGCCTGGAGTGCCAGGGGAGCGGGGTCCTACGAGCAGTACTTC
CDR3: CAWSARGAGSYEQYF
V: TRBV30
size: -
D: -
J: TRBJ2-7

DNA: TGTGCCAGCAGCCCGGGACAAAACTATGGCTACACCTTC
CDR3: CASSPGQNYGYTF
V: TRBV28
size: -
D: -
J: TRBJ1-2

DNA: TGCGCCAGCACTAGTGGAAAGAGCACTGAAGCTTTCTTT
CDR3: CASTSGKSTEAFF
V: TRBV5-1
size: -
D: -
J: TRBJ1-1

DNA: TGTGCCTGGAGTATCCGGGCAGGGTGGGTCACTGAAGCTTTCTTT
CDR3: CAWSIRAGWVTEAFF
V: TRBV30
size: -
D: -
J: TRBJ1-1

DNA: TGTGCCAGCAGTTTGGCCGGGACAGGGGGTACTGAAGCTTTCTTT
CDR3: CASSLAGTGGTEAFF
V: TRBV28
size: few
D: TRBD1
J: TRBJ1-1

DNA: TGTGCCAGCAGCCTCCGTGGACTAGCGGTTTACGAGCAGTACTTC
CDR3: CASSLRGLAVYEQYF
V: TRBV28
size: -
D: TRBD2
J: TRBJ2-7

DNA: TGTGCCAGCACCCAGAACACGAACACTGAAGCTTTCTTT
CDR3: CASTQNTNTEAFF
V: TRBV7-8
size: -
D: -
J: TRBJ1-1

DNA: TGTGCCAGCAGCCCAGCGGCAGGCCCCTATGGCTACACCTTC
CDR3: CASSPAAGPYGYTF
V: TRBV28
size: -
D: -
J: TRBJ1-2

DNA: TGTGCCAGCAGCGGGACAGGGGGCAATGAGCAGTTCTTC
CDR3: CASSGTGGNEQFF
V: TRBV6-1
size: once
D: TRBD1
J: TRBJ2-1

DNA: TGTGCCAGCAGTTTAAGGGGGTTGCAGCCCCAGCATTTT
CDR3: CASSLRGLQPQHF
V: TRBV28
size: few
D: -
J: TRBJ1-5

DNA: TGTGCCAGCAGCTCCCGACTAGCGGGAGGAAGGGCAGATACGCAGTATTTT
CDR3: CASSSRLAGGRADTQYF
V: TRBV5-6
size: -
D: TRBD2
J: TRBJ2-3

DNA: TGTGCCAGCGCCGGGACATCTCTCGAGACTTTCTTT
CDR3: CASAGTSLETFF
V: TRBV6-5
size: once
D: -
J: TRBJ1-1

DNA: TGTGCCAGCAATCCGCAGGCGGGCAGCAATCAGCCCCAGCATTTT
CDR3: CASNPQAGSNQPQHF
V: TRBV2
size: -
D: -
J: TRBJ1-5

DNA: TGTGCCAGCAGTGAATATCGAGAGGGAGAGCAGTTCTTC
CDR3: CASSEYREGEQFF
V: TRBV6-1
size: -
D: -
J: TRBJ2-1

DNA: TGCGCCAGCAGCCAAGGAGTGGACAGGGGTGACTATGGCTACACCTTC
CDR3: CASSQGVDRGDYGYTF
V: TRBV4-1
size: -
D: TRBD1
J: TRBJ1-2

DNA: TGTGCCAGCAGCGCAGGGGCCAGAGGGGAGCTGTTTTTT
CDR3: CASSAGARGELFF
V: TRBV7-3
size: -
D: -
J: TRBJ2-2

DNA: TGTGCCAGCTCACCGACAGGGGGCGAGAACACTGAAGCTTTCTTT
CDR3: CASSPTGGENTEAFF
V: TRBV18
size: -
D: TRBD1
J: TRBJ1-1

DNA: TGCAGCGTTGTCCGGAGAAGCAGGCAGGGGGCGCGGGATACGCAGTATTTT
CDR3: CSVVRRSRQGARDTQYF
V: TRBV29-1
size: -
D: TRBD1
J: TRBJ2-3

DNA: TGTGCCAGCAGCTTAGGACTAAGCACAGATACGCAGTATTTT
CDR3: CASSLGLSTDTQYF
V: TRBV7-3
size: -
D: -
J: TRBJ2-3

DNA: TGTGCCTGGAGCCCTTTGGCAGGGGGTGCGGAGCTAAATGGCTACACCTTC
CDR3: CAWSPLAGGAELNGYTF
V: TRBV30
size: -
D: TRBD1
J: TRBJ1-2

DNA: TGTGCCAGTAGTAGAAGAGGGCTAGCGGAGGTGAGTTCCTACAATGAGCAGTTCTTC
CDR3: CASSRRGLAEVSSYNEQFF
V: TRBV19
size: once
D: TRBD2
J: TRBJ2-1

DNA: TGTGCCAGCAGCTTAGCGGATAGCTCCTACAATGAGCAGTTCTTC
CDR3: CASSLADSSYNEQFF
V: TRBV7-3
size: -
D: -
J: TRBJ2-1